The sample holds many counts of the clone carrying this T cell receptor (beta chain). Its specificity is unknown. V was trimmed by 3 bases and J by 4 bases, leaving 21 bases between them. Germline assignment: CDR1 LNHNV and CDR2 YYDKDF (reference sequence). The CDR3 has 17 residues. This entry comes from a study of T-cell reconstitution after alpha-beta-depleted transplantation in children. This sample's TCRbeta library carried unique molecular identifier barcodes. Via MiXCR, TCRdb re-called the PCR reads, giving one row per CDR3 protein. This table has about 440,000 distinct CDR3 sequences, approximately 41% appearing once. Notes on the study in general: Two months or so post-transplant, alpha-beta T cells reportedly derived from several hundred expanded graft clones. The high TCRbeta diversity at day 60 in some patients came from surviving recipient T cells and thymic progenitors. The main origin of T-cell counts and diversity one year after transplant was newly produced T cells.

The clonotype was recovered from a girl aged 2-10 years with aplastic anemia, due to receive a stem cell transplant. The chain employs TRBV15 and TRBJ1-2; possibly TRBD1 for D (5 bases). The material sequenced was PBMCs, taken before TCRalphabeta/CD19-depleted stem cell transplant. CDR3 DNA: TGTGCCACCAGCAGTCGGGGCCAGGGCGCAAAACTCTATGGCTACACCTTC. The encoded protein is CATSSRGQGAKLYGYTF.